Shown below are 31 T cell receptor beta chains from a single sample sequenced in a study of blood T cell repertoires in COVID-19. Produced via immunoSEQ multiplex PCR; TCRdb's table is partial and in-frame only. Of under 200,000 clones in the sample, 70% to 85% were seen once. Sequencing used PBMCs or T cells enriched from blood (not recorded which). Receptors were obtained from a woman aged 55-75 years with acute COVID-19.

V usage is TRBV4-2 and J usage is TRBJ2-3; 15 positions agree with TRBD2. V dropped 4 bases and J dropped 6; count of bases not matched to a gene: 5. The CDR3 has 16 residues. Germline V gene sequence: CDR1 LGHNA, CDR2 YNFKEQ. The CDR3 DNA is TGTGCCAGCAGCCTGAACGGACTAGCGGGGGGGGATACGCAGTATTTT. Protein sequence: CASSLNGLAGGDTQYF.

The chain carries TRBV28 and TRBJ1-4; D remains unclear. Germline V gene lookup returns CDR1 MDHEN and CDR2 SYDVKM. V shed 6 bases and J shed 10 bases, with 27 bases lying between them. This CDR3 is built from 17 residues. In DNA, the CDR3 is TGTGCCAGCAGCCCCCGGGAGGGATTACTCCCCGAGGGAAAACTGTTTTTT. Translating it yields CASSPREGLLPEGKLFF.

The V call is TRBV19, the J call TRBJ1-5, with a weak D call TRBD1 (5 bases). Germline CDR1 and CDR2: LNHDA and SQIVND (reference sequence). The V end was cut by 11 bases, the J end by 4 bases, with 15 bases between. This CDR3 region has 13 residues. CDR3 in DNA: TGTGCCGTGGGGGGACGATTAAATCAGCCCCAGCATTTT. Residues: CAVGGRLNQPQHF.

This sequence joins TRBV30 and TRBJ1-2, with a possible D match to TRBD1 (5 bases). V shed 5 bases and J shed 5 bases, with 15 bases lying between them. The CDR3 has 13 residues. Germline CDR1 reads GTSNPN; CDR2 reads SVGIG (reference sequence). The CDR3 here is CAWRSQAGYGYTF. The CDR3 coding sequence is TGTGCCTGGCGGTCACAGGCTGGGTATGGCTACACCTTC.

The rearrangement joins TRBV7-9 to TRBJ1-2; 7 bases align to TRBD1. Germline CDR1 is SEHNR and CDR2 is FQNEAQ (reference sequence). CDR3 length: 13 amino acids. V lost 7 bases and J lost 8; bases outside the gene matches: 10. This chain's CDR3 is CASIALTGSGYTF. CDR3 DNA: TGTGCCAGCATAGCCTTGACAGGGAGCGGCTACACCTTC. The full variable domain, rest sourced from reference TRBV7-9 and TRBJ1-2, is DTGVSQNPRHKITKRGQNVTFRCDPISEHNRLYWYRQTLGQGPEFLTYFQNEAQLEKSRLLSDRFSAERPKGSFSTLEIQRTEQGDSAMYLCASIALTGSGYTFGSGTRLTVV.

The chain links TRBV9 to TRBJ1-2; weak D call: TRBD1 (5 bases). This CDR3 region has 16 residues. Germline V gene data show CDR1 as SGDLS and CDR2 as YYNGEE. Between the trimmed V and J ends, which lost 2 bases and 0 bases, there was a span of 14 bases. The CDR3: CASSVSRQTANYGYTF. Here the CDR3 DNA reads TGTGCCAGCAGCGTTTCTAGACAGACAGCTAACTATGGCTACACCTTC.

The chain couples TRBV5-6 to TRBJ1-2, with TRBD1 as a possible D gene (6 bases). V lost 6 bases, J lost 3 bases, and 18 bases lay in between. Germline assignment: CDR1 SGHDT and CDR2 YYEEEE. This CDR3 has 15 residues. This CDR3 is CASTTGSKGDYGYTF. DNA for the CDR3: TGTGCCAGCACCACGGGGTCCAAGGGGGACTATGGCTACACCTTC.

CDR3 sequence (DNA): TGTGCCAGCAGATATAGCGGGACACTCTCCTACGAGCAGTACTTC. As protein: CASRYSGTLSYEQYF. The chain uses TRBV6-5 and TRBJ2-7; 8 nucleotides line up with TRBD2. The CDR3 is 15 amino acids. Trimming cost V 6 bases and J 0 bases; bases outside gene matches: 7. The germline gives CDR1 MNHEY, CDR2 SVGAGI.

This rearrangement joins TRBV6-5 to TRBJ1-6; a weak D match, TRBD1 (5 bases). The CDR3 contains 15 residues. Trimming left V 4 bases short and J 10 bases short, with 17 bases between. The V gene's germline CDR1 is MNHEY and CDR2 SVGAGI. The CDR3 DNA is TGTGCCAGCAGTTGGGGTCGGGCCCAGGGATCACCCCTCCACTTT. This encodes CASSWGRAQGSPLHF.

J is TRBJ2-2 and V is TRBV5-6, with a possible D match to TRBD2 (5 bases). The CDR3 has 14 amino acids. Trimming left V 1 base short and J 6 bases short, with 10 bases between. The V gene's germline CDR1 is SGHDT and CDR2 YYEEEE. Here the CDR3 reads CASSLKLAPGELFF. CDR3 nucleotide sequence: TGTGCCAGCAGCTTGAAGCTAGCCCCCGGGGAGCTGTTTTTT.

This chain uses TRBV9 with TRBJ2-5; 9 positions match TRBD1. Germline loops: CDR1 SGDLS, CDR2 YYNGEE. The length of the CDR3 is 20 residues. J lost 2 bases, V lost 0 bases, and 17 bases had no gene match. The CDR3 reads CASSVDPGTGLYLRQETQYF. In nucleotides, the CDR3 is TGTGCCAGCAGCGTAGACCCCGGGACAGGGTTATATTTGCGGCAAGAGACCCAGTACTTC. Supplemented by reference TRBV9 and TRBJ2-5, the full variable domain reads DSGVTQTPKHLITATGQRVTLRCSPRSGDLSVYWYQQSLDQGLQFLIQYYNGEERAKGNILERFSAQQFPDLHSELNLSSLELGDSALYFCASSVDPGTGLYLRQETQYFGPGTRLLVL.

The chain uses TRBV9 and TRBJ2-2, with D possibly TRBD2 on 5 matching bases. The germline gives CDR1 SGDLS, CDR2 YYNGEE. The CDR3 has 16 amino acids. V dropped 0 bases and J dropped 3 bases, with 12 bases sitting between them. Here the CDR3 DNA reads TGTGCCAGCAGCGTAGTTAGGGAGCCTCACACCGGGGAGCTGTTTTTT. Protein: CASSVVREPHTGELFF. Based on the CDR3 plus reference TRBV9 and TRBJ2-2, the full variable domain is DSGVTQTPKHLITATGQRVTLRCSPRSGDLSVYWYQQSLDQGLQFLIQYYNGEERAKGNILERFSAQQFPDLHSELNLSSLELGDSALYFCASSVVREPHTGELFFGEGSRLTVL.

The chain's CDR3 is CASSPTGQGGYEQYF. The CDR3, as DNA: TGTGCCAGCTCACCGACGGGACAGGGAGGCTACGAGCAGTACTTC. The rearrangement joins TRBV18 to TRBJ2-7; the match to TRBD1 covers 9 bases. The V and J ends lost 3 bases and 3 bases, in that order; junction bases with no gene match: 6. The CDR3 runs to 15 residues. Germline CDR1 and CDR2: KGHSH and LQKENI.

V gene TRBV19 combines with J gene TRBJ2-5; TRBD1 agrees at 9 bases. V dropped 1 base and J dropped 8; count of bases not matched to a gene: 5. The CDR3 is 14 residues long. The germline V gene has CDR1 LNHDA and CDR2 SQIVND (reference sequence). DNA of the CDR3: TGTGCCAGTAGTATAGGCAGACAGGGGGGAACCCAGTACTTC. It encodes CASSIGRQGGTQYF.

This clone was detected only a few times. This chain links TRBV5-4 with TRBJ1-2; tentative D call: TRBD1 (6 bases). Germline loops: CDR1 SGHNT, CDR2 YYREEE (reference sequence). The CDR3 loop spans 17 amino acids. The V end lost 0 bases, the J end lost 8 bases, and 23 bases lay between the germline ends. CDR3 bases: TGTGCCAGCAGCTTGGCGAAGGGAAGGGGGACCTCGGAGGGCTACACCTTC. Translation: CASSLAKGRGTSEGYTF.

The chain couples TRBV10-2 to TRBJ1-5; 7 bases align to TRBD1. Germline lookup yields CDR1 WSHSY and CDR2 SAAADI. The CDR3 has 15 amino acids. V shed 0 bases and J 5 bases; nucleotides not matched to a gene: 4. The CDR3 coding sequence is TGCGCCAGCAGTGAGTCCGACAGGGTGTATCAGCCCCAGCATTTT. Translation: CASSESDRVYQPQHF.

The genes are TRBV24-1 and TRBJ1-2, with 10 nucleotides matching TRBD1. This CDR3 region has 17 residues. Germline V gene sequence: CDR1 KGHDR, CDR2 SFDVKD. Trimming at V came to 2 bases and at J to 3 bases, leaving 8 bases not matched to a gene. The CDR3 sequence: CATSDWGTGAPYYGYTF. The CDR3 DNA reads TGTGCCACCAGTGATTGGGGGACAGGGGCCCCCTACTATGGCTACACCTTC.

The gene calls are TRBV4-3 and TRBJ1-1, with 8 bases matching TRBD1. In germline, CDR1 is LGHNA, CDR2 YSLEER. V was clipped by 4 bases and J by 1 base; unmatched bases: 2. The CDR3 totals 14 residues. The CDR3 is CASSLGQGNTEAFF. The CDR3 region has the DNA TGCGCCAGCAGCCTAGGACAGGGGAACACTGAAGCTTTCTTT.

The rearrangement joins TRBV3-1 (or the pseudogene TRBV3-2) to TRBJ2-7, with D maybe TRBD1 (5 bases). Germline CDR1 and CDR2: LGHDT and YNNKEL (reference sequence). V was shortened by 1 base and J by 3 bases, with 16 bases between the two germline ends. The CDR3 has 16 amino acids. The chain's CDR3 is CASSQGLKGMGYEQYV. CDR3 nucleotides: TGTGCCAGCAGCCAAGGCCTCAAGGGGATGGGCTACGAGCAGTACGTC.

The chain combines TRBV5-1 with TRBJ1-2; D is perhaps TRBD1 (5 bases). The CDR3 is made up of 13 amino acids. Looked up from germline, CDR1 is SGHRS and CDR2 is YFSETQ. The V end was cut by 5 bases, the J end by 2 bases, with 10 bases between. CDR3 coding DNA: TGCGCCAGCAGGCTACAGGAGAACTATGGCTACACCTTC. Residues: CASRLQENYGYTF.

The chain is built from TRBV7-9 and TRBJ2-7, with D tentatively TRBD1 (6 bases). V was clipped by 1 base and J by 3 bases, with 10 bases between them. Germline-derived CDR1 and CDR2 are SEHNR and FQNEAQ (reference sequence). This CDR3 spans 14 amino acids. CDR3 sequence reads: CASSLGDTFYEQYF. The DNA of the CDR3 is TGTGCCAGCAGCTTAGGGGACACGTTCTACGAGCAGTACTTC.

The chain employs TRBV19 and TRBJ2-1; TRBD2 matches at 7 bases. The germline V gene encodes CDR1 LNHDA and CDR2 SQIVND (reference sequence). J was trimmed by 4 bases and V by 2 bases; bases with no gene match: 8. The CDR3 is made up of 16 amino acids. Written as DNA, the CDR3 is TGTGCCAGTAGTATAAAGCGCCCTAGCGGATACAATGAGCAGTTCTTC. Translating it yields CASSIKRPSGYNEQFF.

The chain carries TRBV15 and TRBJ1-2; 8 positions agree with TRBD1. Germline values: CDR1 LNHNV, CDR2 YYDKDF (reference sequence). The CDR3 is 15 amino acids. The junction had 6 bases not matched to a gene; V was cut back by 3 bases and J by 3 bases. The CDR3: CATSSNRGVYYGYTF. The CDR3, as DNA: TGTGCCACCAGCAGCAACAGGGGGGTGTACTATGGCTACACCTTC. The whole variable domain, filled in from reference TRBV15 and TRBJ1-2, reads DAMVIQNPRYQVTQFGKPVTLSCSQTLNHNVMYWYQQKSSQAPKLLFHYYDKDFNNEADTPDNFQSRRPNTSFCFLDIRSPGLGDTAMYLCATSSNRGVYYGYTFGSGTRLTVV.

This chain joins TRBV18 and TRBJ1-5, with 7 bases lining up with TRBD1. V shed 3 bases, J shed 4 bases, and the junction held 18 bases outside the gene matches. This CDR3 region has 19 residues. The germline gives CDR1 KGHSH, CDR2 LQKENI. CDR3 nucleotide sequence: TGTGCCAGCTCACCTAGGGTTCCGAACAGGGGAACCCATAATCAGCCCCAGCATTTT. Translated, it gives CASSPRVPNRGTHNQPQHF.

The rearrangement links TRBV7-2 to TRBJ2-3; perhaps TRBD2 as D (6 bases). Germline V gene data show CDR1 as SGHTA and CDR2 as FQGNSA. The length of the CDR3 is 13 residues. Trimming removed 5 bases at V and 6 bases at J, with 12 bases between. The CDR3 protein is CASSAWREDTQYF. CDR3 nucleotides: TGTGCCAGCAGCGCGTGGAGGGAGGATACGCAGTATTTT.

The chain carries TRBV5-1 and TRBJ2-1; 9 nucleotides match TRBD2. This CDR3 comprises 15 residues. CDR1 is SGHRS and CDR2 is YFSETQ in the germline V gene. J lost 6 bases, V lost 4 bases, and 8 bases had no gene match. The chain's CDR3 is CASSLQGGGVNEQFF. The CDR3 coding sequence is TGCGCCAGCAGCCTTCAAGGCGGGGGGGTCAATGAGCAGTTCTTC. The full variable domain, with the rest looked up from reference TRBV5-1 and TRBJ2-1, is KAGVTQTPRYLIKTRGQQVTLSCSPISGHRSVSWYQQTPGQGLQFLFEYFSETQRNKGNFPGRFSGRQFSNSRSEMNVSTLELGDSALYLCASSLQGGGVNEQFFGPGTRLTVL.

This chain connects TRBV5-1 to TRBJ1-2; possibly TRBD1 for D (5 bases). CDR1 SGHRS and CDR2 YFSETQ come from the germline V gene. Trimming removed 7 bases from V and 4 bases from J, with 14 bases in between. The CDR3 sequence is 13 residues long. The CDR3 reads CASGPGGVYGYTF. DNA of the CDR3: TGCGCCAGCGGACCGGGAGGGGTCTATGGCTACACCTTC.

This clone was seen more than once but under ten times. The gene calls are TRBV11-2 and TRBJ2-7; no clear D gene. CDR3 length equals 11 residues. V gave up 4 bases and J gave up 2 bases, with 3 bases separating them. Germline V gene lookup returns CDR1 SGHAT and CDR2 FQNNGV. The DNA of the CDR3 is TGTGCCAGCAGCTCCGCCTACGAGCAGTACTTC. Translating gives CASSSAYEQYF.

In this sample, this clone turned up once. This sequence joins TRBV18 and TRBJ1-4, with unresolved D. V lost 3 bases to trimming and J lost 0 bases, with 11 bases between them. This CDR3 has 16 residues. Germline V CDR1 and CDR2: KGHSH, LQKENI. CDR3 DNA sequence: TGTGCCAGCTCACCCTCTTTTAAAACAACTAATGAAAAACTGTTTTTT. Translated, it gives CASSPSFKTTNEKLFF. Based on the CDR3 plus reference TRBV18 and TRBJ1-4, the full variable domain is NAGVMQNPRHLVRRRGQEARLRCSPMKGHSHVYWYRQLPEEGLKFMVYLQKENIIDESGMPKERFSAEFPKEGPSILRIQQVVRGDSAAYFCASSPSFKTTNEKLFFGSGTQLSVL.

Only one count was recorded for this clone. The J gene is TRBJ1-2, the V gene TRBV3-1 (or the pseudogene TRBV3-2); D gene ambiguous. Per germline, CDR1 LGHDT and CDR2 YNNKEL (reference sequence). The CDR3 is made up of 14 amino acids. The V gene lost 1 base and the J gene lost 4 bases, with 10 bases spanning the gap. Here the CDR3 reads CASSQVGESYGYTF. The CDR3, as DNA: TGTGCCAGCAGCCAAGTCGGGGAGTCCTATGGCTACACCTTC.

J is TRBJ1-6 and V is TRBV5-1; 10 bases agree with TRBD1. The V gene's germline CDR1 is SGHRS and CDR2 YFSETQ. The CDR3 runs to 15 residues. Trimming cost V 0 bases and J 9 bases; bases outside gene matches: 3. This chain's CDR3 is CASSLETGGPSPLHF. The CDR3 DNA reads TGCGCCAGCAGCTTGGAGACAGGGGGCCCTTCACCCCTCCACTTT.